A selection of T cell receptor beta chains follows, all from one sample in a study of beta chain features in type 1 diabetes. Produced via immunoSEQ multiplex PCR; TCRdb's table is partial and in-frame only. This sample carries about 900,000 clones, about 17% of them seen once, and the ten largest clones take 0.02% to 0.025%. Sequencing was carried out using naive CD4+ T cells from blood. Source of these receptors: a woman younger than 30 in good health. CDR3s include the opening cysteine and the closing phenylalanine or tryptophan. Fields, in order: J gene, D gene, V gene, clone size, CDR3 protein, CDR3 DNA. D genes are given only for firm matches. A clone size is listed for some rows: how often the clone was seen (once, few, many), or a class if it is expanded.

TRBJ1-1,TRBD1,TRBV7-2,NA,CASSTQGGSNTEAFF,TGTGCCAGCAGTACCCAGGGGGGCTCAAACACTGAAGCTTTCTTT
TRBJ2-5,TRBD1,TRBV7-2,few,CASRLNRGRETQYF,TGTGCCAGCAGGCTTAACAGGGGGCGGGAGACCCAGTACTTC
TRBJ1-5,NA,TRBV2,NA,CASSENTWDQPQHF,TGTGCCAGCAGTGAAAATACGTGGGATCAGCCCCAGCATTTT
TRBJ2-2,TRBD2,TRBV7-3,NA,CASSPYLAGIPRGGELFF,TGTGCCAGCAGCCCCTACCTAGCGGGAATACCCCGGGGCGGGGAGCTGTTTTTT
TRBJ2-7,NA,TRBV28,few,CASSLGRDRSYEQYF,TGTGCCAGCAGTTTAGGGCGAGACAGGTCCTACGAGCAGTACTTC
TRBJ2-7,TRBD1,TRBV4-1,NA,CASSQGGRGKTGEQYF,TGCGCCAGCAGCCAAGGTGGCAGGGGGAAGACGGGCGAGCAGTACTTC
TRBJ2-7,NA,TRBV10-3,few,CAIRAENYEQYF,TGTGCCATCAGGGCCGAAAATTACGAGCAGTACTTC
TRBJ2-5,NA,TRBV7-8,few,CASSSSWTQYF,TGTGCCAGCAGCTCCAGTTGGACCCAGTACTTC
TRBJ2-3,NA,TRBV11-1,few,CASSLSSDTQYF,TGTGCCAGCAGCTTATCATCCGATACGCAGTATTTT
TRBJ1-2,NA,TRBV7-2,NA,CASSLAQTYGYTF,TGTGCCAGCAGCTTGGCACAGACCTATGGCTACACCTTC
TRBJ2-3,TRBD2,TRBV28,few,CASRSGLPRRGVKGLATDTQYF,TGTGCCAGCAGGTCGGGGCTCCCCCGGCGTGGGGTAAAAGGACTAGCGACAGATACGCAGTATTTT
TRBJ1-5,NA,TRBV27,NA,CASSFVGSGQPQHF,TGTGCCAGCAGTTTCGTGGGTTCGGGTCAGCCCCAGCATTTT
TRBJ1-1,NA,TRBV7-9,few,CASSLTGMYSEAFF,TGTGCCAGCAGCTTAACAGGGATGTACTCTGAAGCTTTCTTT
TRBJ2-1,TRBD1,TRBV2,NA,CASASGTGNNEQFF,TGTGCCAGCGCTTCCGGGACAGGCAACAATGAGCAGTTCTTC
TRBJ2-2,TRBD1,TRBV5-1,NA,CASSAVPYRGGSGELFF,TGCGCCAGCAGCGCCGTCCCTTACAGGGGCGGGTCCGGGGAGCTGTTTTTT
TRBJ1-4,NA,TRBV4-3,NA,CASSQVGPAEKLFF,TGCGCCAGCAGCCAAGTCGGGCCAGCTGAAAAACTGTTTTTT
TRBJ1-1,TRBD1,TRBV25-1,few,CASSEFRDRGTEAFF,TGTGCCAGCAGTGAATTTCGGGACAGGGGCACTGAAGCTTTCTTT
TRBJ2-3,TRBD2,TRBV7-9,few,CASSLTSGRSADTQYF,TGTGCCAGCAGCCTGACTAGCGGGAGGAGTGCAGATACGCAGTATTTT
TRBJ2-3,NA,TRBV5-1,NA,CASSLAGADTQYF,TGCGCCAGCAGCTTGGCAGGGGCAGATACGCAGTATTTT
TRBJ2-5,NA,TRBV29-1,NA,CSVDKGVSTQYF,TGCAGCGTTGATAAAGGTGTATCTACCCAGTACTTC
TRBJ2-1,NA,TRBV20-1,few,CSARRWNEQFF,TGCAGTGCCAGGAGGTGGAATGAGCAGTTCTTC
TRBJ2-7,NA,TRBV2,few,CASSGRGSYEQYF,TGTGCCAGCTCTGGGCGGGGCTCCTACGAGCAGTACTTC
TRBJ2-2,NA,TRBV15,NA,CATSTQGLYGGELFF,TGTGCCACCAGCACTCAGGGGTTGTATGGCGGGGAGCTGTTTTTT
TRBJ1-2,TRBD1,TRBV6-6,few,CASRTGTGFNYGYTF,TGTGCCAGCAGGACCGGGACAGGGTTTAACTATGGCTACACCTTC
TRBJ2-7,NA,TRBV2,few,CASRRETYEQYF,TGTGCCAGCCGAAGGGAAACCTACGAGCAGTACTTC
TRBJ2-1,NA,TRBV18,few,CASSPSSYNEQFF,TGTGCCAGCTCTCCTAGCTCTTACAATGAGCAGTTCTTC
TRBJ2-7,NA,TRBV13,few,CASSLGPLHSF,TGTGCCAGCAGCTTAGGACCCCTACACTCATTC
TRBJ1-2,NA,TRBV10-3,few,CAISEGEDYGYTF,TGTGCCATCAGTGAGGGGGAGGACTATGGCTACACCTTC
TRBJ2-3,TRBD2,TRBV6-5,NA,CASSTPGLAMDTQYF,TGTGCCAGCAGCACGCCGGGACTAGCTATGGATACGCAGTATTTT
TRBJ2-5,NA,TRBV15,few,CATSSAGAETQYF,TGTGCCACCAGCAGCGCGGGGGCGGAGACCCAGTACTTC
TRBJ2-3,TRBD2,TRBV7-2,NA,CASSRVAGDSYF,TGTGCCAGCAGTAGGGTAGCGGGAGATTCGTATTTT
TRBJ2-7,NA,TRBV28,NA,CASSLADAPYEQYF,TGTGCCAGCAGTTTAGCGGACGCCCCCTACGAGCAGTACTTC
TRBJ1-1,NA,TRBV6-6,NA,CASSRSREVWYTEAFF,TGTGCCAGCAGTCGGAGCAGGGAGGTTTGGTACACTGAAGCTTTCTTT
TRBJ2-1,NA,TRBV29-1,NA,CSARVRSSYNEQFF,TGCAGCGCCAGAGTACGGAGCTCCTACAATGAGCAGTTCTTC
TRBJ2-1,TRBD2,TRBV5-4,few,CASSPRLAGYIGNEQFF,TGTGCCAGCAGCCCCCGACTAGCGGGATATATAGGCAATGAGCAGTTCTTC
TRBJ1-2,TRBD1,TRBV5-6,NA,CASSQKGGVGGYTF,TGTGCCAGCAGCCAGAAAGGGGGCGTTGGAGGCTACACCTTC
TRBJ1-4,NA,TRBV27,NA,CASSLGPNEKLFF,TGTGCCAGCAGTTTGGGCCCAAATGAAAAACTGTTTTTT
TRBJ2-7,NA,TRBV27,few,CASSKQTGYEQYF,TGTGCCAGCAGTAAACAGACAGGTTACGAGCAGTACTTC
TRBJ2-7,TRBD2,TRBV18,few,CASSPRTGTSVYEQYF,TGTGCCAGCTCACCCCGAACAGGGACTAGCGTTTACGAGCAGTACTTC
TRBJ1-3,TRBD1,TRBV7-9,few,CASSSLDRVGNTIYF,TGTGCCAGCAGCTCCCTCGACAGGGTTGGCAACACCATATATTTT
TRBJ2-7,NA,TRBV29-1,few,CSVGSAYEQYF,TGCAGCGTTGGATCGGCCTACGAGCAGTACTTC
TRBJ2-3,NA,TRBV27,NA,CASRKPGGTDTQYF,TGTGCCAGCAGAAAACCTGGGGGAACAGATACGCAGTATTTT
TRBJ2-2,NA,TRBV2,few,CASSDLPPRNTGELFF,TGTGCCAGCAGTGACCTACCCCCTCGGAACACCGGGGAGCTGTTTTTT
TRBJ1-3,NA,TRBV9,NA,CASKDSGNTIYF,TGTGCCAGCAAAGACTCTGGAAACACCATATATTTT
TRBJ2-7,TRBD1,TRBV7-9,NA,CASSLGQAGEQYF,TGTGCCAGCAGCTTGGGACAGGCTGGCGAGCAGTACTTC
TRBJ2-1,NA,TRBV20-1,NA,CSAPDHLEQFF,TGCAGTGCCCCGGACCACCTAGAGCAGTTCTTC
TRBJ2-3,TRBD1,TRBV28,few,CASSWRDREFTDTQYF,TGTGCCAGCAGTTGGAGGGACAGGGAGTTCACAGATACGCAGTATTTT
TRBJ2-1,NA,TRBV14,NA,CASSPRAWGDNEQFF,TGTGCCAGCAGCCCTCGGGCGTGGGGTGACAATGAGCAGTTCTTC
TRBJ1-2,NA,TRBV27,few,CASSSYPDLRLYGYTF,TGTGCCAGCAGTTCCTACCCCGACCTACGACTCTATGGCTACACCTTC
TRBJ2-3,NA,TRBV6-6,few,CASSYPRQPDTQYF,TGTGCCAGCAGTTACCCTAGACAGCCAGATACGCAGTATTTT
TRBJ1-5,NA,TRBV28,NA,CASSLTTNQPQHF,TGTGCCAGCAGTTTGACAACAAATCAGCCCCAGCATTTT
TRBJ2-3,NA,TRBV9,NA,CASSVGRGSTDTQYF,TGTGCCAGCAGCGTAGGGCGCGGTAGCACAGATACGCAGTATTTT
TRBJ2-3,NA,TRBV11-2,NA,CASSLVSAANLDTQYF,TGTGCCAGCAGCTTAGTGTCGGCCGCCAACCTCGATACGCAGTATTTT